The sequence of this T cell receptor (beta chain) was determined in a study of blood T cells in healthy people across ages. For the study at large: About one barcoded beta molecule was captured per two T cells (by template switching).

The use of a sample-barcoded 5' primer and a J-beta primer mix characterized a second PCR of roughly 7 to 11 cycles. Through a template-switch adaptor with 12 random nucleotides, each cDNA molecule received a tag. TCRdb processed the 5' RACE reads anew with MiXCR; each CDR3 protein has one entry. The sample lists fewer than 1,000,000 distinct CDR3 sequences, around 43% occurring once. Broader study findings: Long-lived donors carried more naive CD4+ cells and greater diversity than aged donors. The recorded TCR beta diversity per million T cells decreased in a roughly linear manner with age.

On this clonotype: The target antigen is unknown.

The specimen was blood. This receptor was identified in a man aged 55 to 70 in good health.

CDR3 nucleotide sequence: TGTGCCAGCAGCTGCGGGACTGACACCAAAAACATTCAGTACTTC. This gives the protein CASSCGTDTKNIQYF. The chain joins TRBV7-9 to TRBJ2-4; weak D call: TRBD2 (6 bases). Germline loops: CDR1 SEHNR, CDR2 FQNEAQ (reference sequence). The CDR3 totals 15 residues. Trimming cost V 4 bases and J 2 bases, with 12 bases left between them.